These 14 T cell receptor beta chains came from one sample sequenced in a study of pediatric ulcerative colitis. The repertoire was sequenced with immunoSEQ multiplex PCR; TCRdb's copy has only in-frame clones and lacks some. The sample contains 55,000 to 70,000 clones, 80% to 90% of which appear only once. Sequencing was carried out using blood. Receptors originate from a boy aged 5-17 years who was a control in a study of pediatric ulcerative colitis.

V and J are TRBV28 and TRBJ1-1, with D unclear. This CDR3 has 13 residues. CDR1 and CDR2 from the germline V gene are MDHEN and SYDVKM. Trimming pared 6 bases from V and 2 bases from J, leaving 10 bases between. The CDR3 nucleotides read TGTGCCAGCAGGGGGTTGGCAAACACTGAAGCTTTCTTT. It is translated as CASRGLANTEAFF.

The rearrangement joins TRBV5-4 to TRBJ2-7; D might be TRBD2 (7 bases). This CDR3 has 15 residues. CDR1 and CDR2 from the germline V gene are SGHNT and YYREEE (reference sequence). V lost 0 bases and J lost 0, with 10 bases in between. The CDR3 DNA sequence: TGTGCCAGCAGCTTGGGAGGGGGGGCCTCCTACGAGCAGTACTTC. Protein sequence: CASSLGGGASYEQYF. Combining the CDR3 with reference TRBV5-4 and TRBJ2-7 gives the whole variable domain ETGVTQSPTHLIKTRGQQVTLRCSSQSGHNTVSWYQQALGQGPQFIFQYYREEENGRGNFPPRFSGLQFPNYSSELNVNALELDDSALYLCASSLGGGASYEQYFGPGTRLTVT.

This clone came up a few times. This rearrangement joins TRBV2 to TRBJ1-5; 7 positions agree with TRBD1. After removal of 7 bases from V and 0 bases from J, the junction contained 3 bases not matched to a gene. This CDR3 is built from 14 residues. Germline V CDR1 and CDR2: SNHLY, FYNNEI. The CDR3 here is CASTGTDSNQPQHF. As DNA, the CDR3 is TGTGCCAGCACCGGGACAGATAGCAATCAGCCCCAGCATTTT. The full variable domain, completed using reference TRBV2 and TRBJ1-5, is EPEVTQTPSHQVTQMGQEVILRCVPISNHLYFYWYRQILGQKVEFLVSFYNNEISEKSEIFDDQFSVERPDGSNFTLKIRSTKLEDSAMYFCASTGTDSNQPQHFGDGTRLSIL.

V and J are TRBV28 and TRBJ2-5; 16 bases agree with TRBD2. The length of the CDR3 is 17 residues. Trimming took 5 bases from V and 5 from J; bases not matched to a gene: 8. Germline CDR1 and CDR2: MDHEN and SYDVKM. The CDR3 reads CASSTFGTSGRAETQYF. The CDR3 DNA is TGTGCCAGCAGTACCTTCGGGACTAGCGGGAGGGCGGAGACCCAGTACTTC.

This clone has more than one count but fewer than ten. V usage is TRBV19 and J usage is TRBJ1-3, with 9 bases matching TRBD1. This CDR3 contains 14 residues. Germline CDR1 and CDR2: LNHDA and SQIVND (reference sequence). V was pared by 5 bases and J by 7 bases, with 6 bases of the junction left unmatched. CDR3 in amino acids: CASSRDRDGNTIYF. As DNA, the CDR3 is TGTGCCAGTAGTCGGGACAGGGACGGGAACACCATATATTTT.

The CDR3, as DNA: TGTGCCAGTAGTGCGAGCGGCAGCACAGATACGCAGTATTTT. It is translated as CASSASGSTDTQYF. V usage is TRBV19 and J usage is TRBJ2-3, with a tentative D call TRBD2 (5 bases). The germline CDR1 and CDR2 sequences are LNHDA and SQIVND (reference sequence). Trimming took off 5 bases at V and 0 bases at J, with 9 bases between the two ends. The CDR3 sequence is 14 residues long.

The CDR3 bases are TGTGCCAGTAGTATAGGCGGGAGCACGTACAATGAGCAGTTCTTC. Translation: CASSIGGSTYNEQFF. The rearrangement links TRBV19 to TRBJ2-1; 7 bases agree with TRBD2. With 1 base clipped from V and 4 bases from J, the junction kept 4 bases outside the gene matches. This CDR3 has 15 amino acids. CDR1 LNHDA and CDR2 SQIVND come from the germline V gene (reference sequence).

The chain is built from TRBV13 and TRBJ1-1, with D unresolved. V was cut by 5 bases and J by 4 bases, with 8 bases left in between. The CDR3 is 12 residues long. Germline V gives CDR1 PRHDT, CDR2 FYEKMQ (reference sequence). Here the CDR3 reads CASSPGSTEAFF. The CDR3 nucleotides read TGTGCCAGCAGCCCCGGAAGCACTGAAGCTTTCTTT. The variable domain in full, with the rest retrieved from reference TRBV13 and TRBJ1-1, is AAGVIQSPRHLIKEKRETATLKCYPIPRHDTVYWYQQGPGQDPQFLISFYEKMQSDKGSIPDRFSAQQFSDYHSELNMSSLELGDSALYFCASSPGSTEAFFGQGTRLTVV.

The gene calls are TRBV29-1 and TRBJ1-2; D is possibly TRBD1 (6 bases). CDR3 size: 14 residues. V dropped 2 bases and J dropped 0 bases, with 10 bases sitting between them. Germline V gives CDR1 SQVTM, CDR2 ANQGSEA. The CDR3 spells CSVELGQSNYGYTF. In DNA, the CDR3 is TGCAGCGTTGAACTTGGACAGTCTAACTATGGCTACACCTTC.

The J gene is TRBJ1-1, the V gene TRBV6-1; 8 bases map to TRBD1. CDR1 MNHNS and CDR2 SASEGT come from the germline V gene. J lost 8 bases, V lost 5 bases, and 1 base had no gene match. The CDR3 runs to 11 residues. The DNA of the CDR3 is TGTGCCAGCAGTTGGGACAGGGAAGCTTTCTTT. Translated, it gives CASSWDREAFF.

This clone was seen a handful of times. This chain joins TRBV4-1 and TRBJ2-2, with 8 bases lining up with TRBD1. The germline CDR1 and CDR2 sequences are MGHRA and YSYEKL. CDR3 length equals 16 residues. V shed 4 bases, J shed 7 bases, and the junction held 11 bases outside the gene matches. CDR3 DNA sequence: TGCGCCAGCAGCCCCAGACATGACAGGGGAAGCGGGGAGCTGTTTTTT. Amino acids: CASSPRHDRGSGELFF.

The J gene is TRBJ2-3, the V gene TRBV18; 12 positions agree with TRBD2. Unmatched junction bases numbered 4, after V lost 4 bases and J lost 5 bases. CDR1 is KGHSH and CDR2 is LQKENI in the germline V gene. The CDR3 has 15 amino acids. This CDR3 reads CASSRTSGTGDTQYF. CDR3 nucleotide sequence: TGTGCCAGCTCACGGACTAGCGGGACCGGAGATACGCAGTATTTT. The full variable domain, completed using reference TRBV18 and TRBJ2-3, is NAGVMQNPRHLVRRRGQEARLRCSPMKGHSHVYWYRQLPEEGLKFMVYLQKENIIDESGMPKERFSAEFPKEGPSILRIQQVVRGDSAAYFCASSRTSGTGDTQYFGPGTRLTVL.

The chain combines TRBV9 with TRBJ2-1; TRBD2 aligns across 7 bases. Germline trimming cut 0 bases from V and 5 bases from J; bases unmatched to any gene: 5. The germline V gene has CDR1 SGDLS and CDR2 YYNGEE. This CDR3 has 15 amino acids. The chain's CDR3 is CASSVASGAHNEQFF. The CDR3 region has the DNA TGTGCCAGCAGCGTAGCGAGCGGGGCGCACAATGAGCAGTTCTTC.

A few counts support this clone. V usage is TRBV18 and J usage is TRBJ1-5; 9 nucleotides agree with TRBD1. Germline CDR1 reads KGHSH; CDR2 reads LQKENI. V trimming: 6 bases; J trimming: 7 bases; junction bases outside the gene matches: 13. The CDR3 contains 16 residues. CDR3 in amino acids: CASSRNRDREGQPQHF. The CDR3 nucleotides are TGTGCCAGCTCCCGGAACCGGGACAGGGAAGGGCAGCCCCAGCATTTT.